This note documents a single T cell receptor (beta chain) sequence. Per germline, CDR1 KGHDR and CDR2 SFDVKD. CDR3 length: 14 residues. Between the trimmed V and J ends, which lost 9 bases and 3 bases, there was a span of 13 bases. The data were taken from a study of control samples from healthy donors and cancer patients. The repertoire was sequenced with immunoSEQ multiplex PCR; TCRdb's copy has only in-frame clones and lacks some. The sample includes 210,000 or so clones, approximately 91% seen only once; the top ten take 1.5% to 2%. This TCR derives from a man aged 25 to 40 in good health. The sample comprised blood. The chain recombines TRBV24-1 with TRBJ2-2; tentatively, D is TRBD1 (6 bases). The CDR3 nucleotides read TGTGCCACCGGGGGCAGGGGAGACACCGGGGAGCTGTTTTTT. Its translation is CATGGRGDTGELFF.